Presented here are 3 T cell receptor beta chains from one specimen sequenced in a study of cytomegalovirus exposure and HLA in healthy donors. PCR was performed using 60 Vbeta and 13 Jbeta primers. Method: immunoSEQ multiplex PCR; TCRdb's copy keeps in-frame clones and lacks some. The sample holds fewer than 250,000 clones; 82% are singletons and the top ten take approximately 6%. The sequenced material came from PBMCs. The receptors here all came from a man aged 35 to 55 in good health and CMV-seropositive.

The genes are TRBV2 and TRBJ2-2, with D maybe TRBD1 (6 bases). This CDR3 contains 14 residues. From germline, CDR1 is SNHLY and CDR2 FYNNEI. The V gene lost 2 bases and the J gene lost 7 bases, with 11 bases spanning the gap. CDR3 region: CASSERQGNGELFF. CDR3 coding DNA: TGTGCCAGCAGTGAACGGCAGGGGAACGGGGAGCTGTTTTTT.

The sample holds one count of this clone. The J gene is TRBJ1-3, the V gene TRBV4-2; D is uncertain. Germline V gene sequence: CDR1 LGHNA, CDR2 YNFKEQ. The CDR3 is 15 amino acids. V was shortened by 1 base and J by 3 bases, with 10 bases between the two germline ends. CDR3 amino acids: CASSQGEGYGNTIYF. The CDR3 DNA reads as TGTGCCAGCAGCCAAGGCGAGGGCTATGGAAACACCATATATTTT.

The chain has TRBV27 and TRBJ1-2; 7 nucleotides match TRBD1. The CDR3 is 14 residues long. The germline gives CDR1 MNHEY, CDR2 SMNVEV (reference sequence). With 2 bases clipped from V and 4 bases from J, the junction kept 4 bases outside the gene matches. The CDR3 region is CASSLKGQTYGYTF. The CDR3 nucleotides are TGTGCCAGCAGTTTAAAGGGACAGACCTATGGCTACACCTTC.